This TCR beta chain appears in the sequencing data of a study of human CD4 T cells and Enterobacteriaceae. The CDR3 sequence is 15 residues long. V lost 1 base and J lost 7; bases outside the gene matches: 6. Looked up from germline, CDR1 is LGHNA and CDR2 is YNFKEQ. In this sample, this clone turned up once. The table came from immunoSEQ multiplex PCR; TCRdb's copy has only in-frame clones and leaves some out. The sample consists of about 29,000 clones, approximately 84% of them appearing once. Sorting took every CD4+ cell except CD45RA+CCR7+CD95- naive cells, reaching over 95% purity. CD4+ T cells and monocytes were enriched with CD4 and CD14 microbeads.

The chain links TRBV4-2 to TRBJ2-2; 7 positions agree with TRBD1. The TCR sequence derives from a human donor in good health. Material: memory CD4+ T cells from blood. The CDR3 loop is CASSQGKGAFGELFF. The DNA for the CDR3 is TGTGCCAGCAGCCAAGGAAAGGGGGCATTCGGGGAGCTGTTTTTT.